These 28 T cell receptor beta chains came from one sample sequenced in a study of blood T cell repertoires in COVID-19. Assay used: immunoSEQ multiplex PCR; TCRdb lists only in-frame clones, some missing. The sample records more than 75,000 clones, 86% being singletons. The sample taken for sequencing was peripheral blood. The origin of the receptors is a man older than 75 with active or convalescent COVID-19.

The chain combines TRBV28 with TRBJ1-1; 7 bases match TRBD1. Germline V CDR1 and CDR2: MDHEN, SYDVKM. V gave up 2 bases and J gave up 3 bases; unmatched junction bases: 6. This CDR3 is built from 15 residues. The CDR3 loop is CASSLRGRGDTEAFF. The CDR3 region has the DNA TGTGCCAGCAGTTTAAGGGGCAGGGGGGACACTGAAGCTTTCTTT. Combining the CDR3 with reference TRBV28 and TRBJ1-1 gives the whole variable domain DVKVTQSSRYLVKRTGEKVFLECVQDMDHENMFWYRQDPGLGLRLIYFSYDVKMKEKGDIPEGYSVSREKKERFSLILESASTNQTSMYLCASSLRGRGDTEAFFGQGTRLTVV.

The rearrangement uses TRBV30 and TRBJ2-4; possibly TRBD1 for D (5 bases). This CDR3 is built from 14 residues. Trimming pared 1 base from V and 6 bases from J, leaving 13 bases between. The V gene's germline CDR1 is GTSNPN and CDR2 SVGIG (reference sequence). The CDR3 sequence: CAWSAPYQGNIQYF. The CDR3 DNA sequence: TGTGCCTGGAGTGCCCCATATCAGGGAAACATTCAGTACTTC.

This rearrangement joins TRBV12-3 or TRBV12-4 to TRBJ1-3, with unresolved D. The CDR3 extends over 11 amino acids. Trimming took off 6 bases at V and 9 bases at J, with 9 bases between the two ends. The CDR3, as DNA: TGTGCCAGCAGCAGAATTGGCACCATATATTTT. Encoded protein: CASSRIGTIYF.

The chain's CDR3 is CASSRAQNTEAFF. In DNA, the CDR3 is TGTGCCAGCAGCCGAGCCCAGAACACTGAAGCTTTCTTT. The V gene is TRBV3-1 (or the pseudogene TRBV3-2), the J gene TRBJ1-1; D unclear. Trimming removed 4 bases at V and 1 base at J, with 7 bases between. Germline CDR1 is LGHDT and CDR2 is YNNKEL (reference sequence). The length of the CDR3 is 13 residues.

The genes are TRBV4-1 and TRBJ2-2; D call uncertain. Trimming took off 4 bases at V and 0 bases at J, with 15 bases between the two ends. Germline CDR1 MGHRA, CDR2 YSYEKL. This CDR3 contains 17 residues. CDR3 in DNA: TGCGCCAGCAGCCGACAATATGCCCACGCGAACACCGGGGAGCTGTTTTTT. Translated, it gives CASSRQYAHANTGELFF.

The V and J genes are TRBV5-1 and TRBJ2-5; 11 bases line up with TRBD2. V trimming: 4 bases; J trimming: 1 base; junction bases outside the gene matches: 6. Germline CDR1 reads SGHRS; CDR2 reads YFSETQ. The CDR3 extends over 16 amino acids. In nucleotides, the CDR3 is TGCGCCAGCAGCGCCTCCGGGACTAGCGGCCAAGAGACCCAGTACTTC. Translating it yields CASSASGTSGQETQYF.

The chain links TRBV29-1 to TRBJ2-5, with TRBD2 matching over 8 bases. Germline values: CDR1 SQVTM, CDR2 ANQGSEA. Germline trimming cut 6 bases from V and 4 bases from J; bases unmatched to any gene: 7. CDR3 size: 13 residues. DNA for the CDR3: TGCAGCGTCGACCCGGGAGGGCGAGAGACCCAGTACTTC. This encodes CSVDPGGRETQYF.

The chain links TRBV28 to TRBJ2-1; a possible D gene is TRBD2 (6 bases). Germline lookup yields CDR1 MDHEN and CDR2 SYDVKM. The CDR3 is 16 residues long. The V end lost 5 bases, the J end lost 0 bases, and 14 bases lay between the germline ends. The CDR3 DNA sequence: TGTGCCAGCAGTGGCTGGGCTAGCGACTCCTACAATGAGCAGTTCTTC. It codes for CASSGWASDSYNEQFF.

V and J are TRBV2 and TRBJ1-1; maybe TRBD1 (6 bases). CDR1 and CDR2 (germline): SNHLY, FYNNEI. V dropped 9 bases and J dropped 3 bases, with 11 bases sitting between them. The CDR3 runs to 12 residues. The CDR3 spells CARKGHDTEAFF. DNA for the CDR3: TGTGCCAGGAAGGGACATGACACTGAAGCTTTCTTT.

The chain employs TRBV27 and TRBJ2-6, with D perhaps TRBD1 (5 bases). CDR1 and CDR2 from the germline V gene are MNHEY and SMNVEV (reference sequence). The length of the CDR3 is 17 residues. Trimming cost V 3 bases and J 2 bases, with 14 bases left between them. The CDR3 DNA reads as TGTGCCAGCAGTTTTGGCCAGGGCCGACCTGGGGCCAACGTCCTGACTTTC. Residues: CASSFGQGRPGANVLTF.

V is TRBV10-3 and J is TRBJ2-2, with D maybe TRBD2 (7 bases). Germline V gene lookup returns CDR1 ENHRY and CDR2 SYGVKD. This CDR3 spans 16 amino acids. With 8 bases removed from V and 2 bases from J, the gap between germline ends came to 18 bases. The CDR3 sequence is CAISPVGGGNTGELFF. In DNA form, the CDR3 reads TGTGCCATCTCACCGGTTGGCGGGGGCAACACCGGGGAGCTGTTTTTT.

In this sample, this clone turned up once. J is TRBJ2-1 and V is TRBV18; D may be TRBD1 (5 bases). V lost 3 bases and J 2 bases, leaving 17 bases between the germline ends. The CDR3 is 17 amino acids. Germline values: CDR1 KGHSH, CDR2 LQKENI. CDR3 DNA sequence: TGTGCCAGCTCACCCCGCGGTAGGGGTCCTACCTACAATGAGCAGTTCTTC. Its translation is CASSPRGRGPTYNEQFF.

Note on this clone: The DNA is left out, because the CDR3 cannot be placed on it with certainty; the CDR3 is given as TCRdb lists it. The chain employs TRBV30 and TRBJ1-2; the table gives TRBD1 as D, unverified against the DNA. The CDR3 length equals 11 residues, ends included. Germline V gene data show CDR1 as GTSNPN and CDR2 as SVGIG (reference sequence). The CDR3 region is CAWSVGTGNTF.

The chain joins TRBV28 to TRBJ2-1; TRBD1 might be the D (5 bases). There are 13 residues in the CDR3. Germline lookup yields CDR1 MDHEN and CDR2 SYDVKM. V was shortened by 7 bases and J by 8 bases, with 15 bases between the two germline ends. The CDR3 region is CASTPQGKYEQFF. The CDR3 DNA is TGTGCCAGCACCCCCCAGGGAAAGTATGAGCAGTTCTTC. The full variable domain, completed using reference TRBV28 and TRBJ2-1, is DVKVTQSSRYLVKRTGEKVFLECVQDMDHENMFWYRQDPGLGLRLIYFSYDVKMKEKGDIPEGYSVSREKKERFSLILESASTNQTSMYLCASTPQGKYEQFFGPGTRLTVL.

The genes are TRBV5-1 and TRBJ2-1, with 7 bases matching TRBD2. The germline gives CDR1 SGHRS, CDR2 YFSETQ. Trimming removed 3 bases from V and 4 bases from J; junction bases left unmatched: 10. The CDR3 totals 16 residues. The CDR3 loop is CASSSTGGTLYNEQFF. The DNA of the CDR3 is TGCGCCAGCAGCTCCACGGGAGGTACCCTTTACAATGAGCAGTTCTTC.

The chain carries TRBV5-6 and TRBJ2-5; TRBD1 agrees at 9 bases. The CDR3 runs to 15 residues. The V and J ends lost 4 bases and 5 bases, in that order; junction bases with no gene match: 9. Germline CDR1 reads SGHDT; CDR2 reads YYEEEE. The CDR3 DNA follows: TGTGCCAGCAGCCGACAGCTCGGGACAGGGGAGACCCAGTACTTC. It codes for CASSRQLGTGETQYF.

DNA of the CDR3: TGTGCCAGCAGTCCGACTCAATCGGGTGGCTACACCTTC. Protein product: CASSPTQSGGYTF. V usage is TRBV2 and J usage is TRBJ1-2; D is ambiguous. Trimming stripped 5 bases from V and 7 bases from J, with 14 bases between. Germline values: CDR1 SNHLY, CDR2 FYNNEI. The CDR3 extends over 13 amino acids. Together with reference TRBV2 and TRBJ1-2, the CDR3 gives the full variable domain: EPEVTQTPSHQVTQMGQEVILRCVPISNHLYFYWYRQILGQKVEFLVSFYNNEISEKSEIFDDQFSVERPDGSNFTLKIRSTKLEDSAMYFCASSPTQSGGYTFGSGTRLTVV.

CDR3 loop: CASGPTGDLEGGYTF. CDR3 coding DNA: TGTGCTAGTGGTCCAACAGGCGACCTGGAGGGTGGCTACACCTTC. The chain links TRBV12-5 to TRBJ1-2, with D perhaps TRBD1 (5 bases). CDR1 is LGHNT and CDR2 is FRNRAP in the germline V gene. This CDR3 region has 15 residues. V was pared by 5 bases and J by 7 bases, with 20 bases between.

V is TRBV19 and J is TRBJ1-5, with TRBD1 identical over 9 bases. Per germline, CDR1 LNHDA and CDR2 SQIVND (reference sequence). This CDR3 contains 14 residues. The J segment lost 7 bases and the V segment lost 4 bases, leaving 5 bases of the junction unmatched. CDR3: CASSTDRGEQPQHF. The CDR3 DNA reads as TGTGCCAGTAGTACGGACAGGGGTGAACAGCCCCAGCATTTT.

The chain has TRBV12-1 and TRBJ1-2. TRBV12-1 is termed a pseudogene. The CDR3 is 15 amino acids. CDR3 nucleotides: TGTGCCAGCAGCCCCCCCGGGGGGGGAAAGTATGGCTACACCTTC. Protein product: CASSPPGGGKYGYTF.

The rearrangement links TRBV11-3 to TRBJ2-1; D is undetermined. Trimming stripped 4 bases from V and 7 bases from J, with 8 bases between. The CDR3 has 12 residues. Germline V gives CDR1 SGHNT, CDR2 YENEEA. The CDR3 is CASSSSENEQFF. For the CDR3, the DNA is TGTGCCAGCAGCTCCAGTGAAAATGAGCAGTTCTTC.

This chain links TRBV27 with TRBJ1-6; D remains ambiguous. V lost 5 bases and J lost 9, with 11 bases in between. The CDR3 length is 13 residues. CDR1 and CDR2 (germline): MNHEY, SMNVEV (reference sequence). Here the CDR3 reads CASSPQAGSPLHF. In DNA, the CDR3 is TGTGCCAGCAGTCCCCAAGCGGGTTCACCCCTCCACTTT.

The V gene is TRBV5-4, the J gene TRBJ2-1; TRBD2 might be the D (5 bases). Germline CDR1 reads SGHNT; CDR2 reads YYREEE (reference sequence). V was pared by 0 bases and J by 7 bases, with 8 bases between. CDR3 length: 13 amino acids. The CDR3 DNA reads as TGTGCCAGCAGCTTGGTGACGGGGAATGAGCAGTTCTTC. It is translated as CASSLVTGNEQFF.

This clone was recorded a few times. A read error may account for a junction end that differs from germline. This chain uses TRBV19 with TRBJ1-2, with no clear D. This CDR3 is 15 amino acids long. Germline lookup yields CDR1 LNHDA and CDR2 SQIVND (reference sequence). The CDR3 protein is CASNEEGRRNSGYTF. The CDR3 region has the DNA TGTGCCAGTAATGAGGAGGGCAGGAGGAACTCTGGCTACACCTTC. Full variable domain (remainder filled in from reference TRBV19 and TRBJ1-2): DGGITQSPKYLFRKEGQNVTLSCEQNLNHDAMYWYRQDPGQGLRLIYYSQIVNDFQKGDIAEGYSVSREKKESFPLTVTSAQKNPTAFYLCASNEEGRRNSGYTFGSGTRLTVV.

The rearrangement uses TRBV2 and TRBJ2-3, with 9 nucleotides matching TRBD2. The trim removed 7 bases at V and 0 bases at J, leaving 11 bases unmatched. This CDR3 has 17 residues. The germline V gene encodes CDR1 SNHLY and CDR2 FYNNEI. CDR3 residues: CASKQGTAGGSTDTQYF. DNA of the CDR3: TGTGCCAGCAAACAAGGGACGGCGGGAGGGAGCACAGATACGCAGTATTTT. The full variable domain, completed using reference TRBV2 and TRBJ2-3, is EPEVTQTPSHQVTQMGQEVILRCVPISNHLYFYWYRQILGQKVEFLVSFYNNEISEKSEIFDDQFSVERPDGSNFTLKIRSTKLEDSAMYFCASKQGTAGGSTDTQYFGPGTRLTVL.

This rearrangement joins TRBV5-1 to TRBJ2-3; 7 nucleotides match TRBD1. V was pared by 5 bases and J by 1 base, with 4 bases of the junction left unmatched. This CDR3 has 14 amino acids. CDR1 and CDR2 from the germline V gene are SGHRS and YFSETQ. The CDR3 DNA sequence: TGCGCCAGCAGTTCAGGACAGGGCACAGATACGCAGTATTTT. Translation: CASSSGQGTDTQYF.

The gene calls are TRBV12-3 or TRBV12-4 and TRBJ2-7, with 8 bases lining up with TRBD2. The CDR3 consists of 13 residues. The V gene end was trimmed by 3 bases and the J gene end by 6 bases; junction bases not matched to a gene: 4. CDR3 nucleotides: TGTGCCAGCAGTTTCACGGGAGGGCGCGAGCAGTACTTC. Translating gives CASSFTGGREQYF.

The chain carries TRBV7-3 and TRBJ2-3; a possible D gene is TRBD1 (6 bases). The germline V gene has CDR1 SGHTA and CDR2 FQGTGA. With 4 bases removed from V and 0 bases from J, the gap between germline ends came to 11 bases. The CDR3 is 15 residues long. CDR3 residues: CASSSQGTSTDTQYF. The CDR3 DNA sequence: TGTGCCAGCAGCTCACAGGGTACAAGCACAGATACGCAGTATTTT.